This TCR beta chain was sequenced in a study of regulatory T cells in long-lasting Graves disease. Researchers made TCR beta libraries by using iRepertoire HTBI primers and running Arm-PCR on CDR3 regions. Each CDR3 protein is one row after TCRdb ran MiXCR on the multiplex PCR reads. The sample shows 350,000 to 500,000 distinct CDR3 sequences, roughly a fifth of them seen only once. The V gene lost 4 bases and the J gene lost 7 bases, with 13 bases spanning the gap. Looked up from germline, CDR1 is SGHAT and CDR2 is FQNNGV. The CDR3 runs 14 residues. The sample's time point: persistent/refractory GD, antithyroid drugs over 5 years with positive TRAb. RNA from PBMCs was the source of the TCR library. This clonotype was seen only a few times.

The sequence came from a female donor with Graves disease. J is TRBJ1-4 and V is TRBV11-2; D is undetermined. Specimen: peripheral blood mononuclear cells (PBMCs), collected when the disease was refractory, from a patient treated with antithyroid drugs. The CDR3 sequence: CASSWTSPGEKLFF. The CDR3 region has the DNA TGTGCCAGCAGCTGGACCTCCCCTGGTGAAAAACTGTTTTTT.